The clone carrying this T cell receptor (beta chain) appeared a few times. The data derive from a study of CD8+ T cells in alopecia areata. This CDR3 spans 14 amino acids. Trimming stripped 4 bases from V and 2 bases from J, with 12 bases between. Germline CDR1 reads SGHRS; CDR2 reads YFSETQ. Investigators isolated RNA and reverse transcribed it into cDNA to act as the sequencing template. TCRdb keeps only in-frame clones here, not all; method: immunoSEQ multiplex PCR. The data hold about 160,000 clones, with less than 70% observed a single time. Described treatment: oral pan-JAK inhibitor, 5-10 mg twice daily.

Material: CD4+ T cells sorted from blood, obtained at week 4, from a patient treated with tofacitinib. This clonotype was obtained from a human donor with alopecia areata. The genes are TRBV5-1 and TRBJ1-1; D gene uncertain. The CDR3 loop reads CASSVTGSNTEAFF. In DNA form, the CDR3 reads TGCGCCAGCAGCGTGACGGGGTCCAACACTGAAGCTTTCTTT.